The next 27 T cell receptor beta chains were all read from a single sample in a study of T cell responses to AZD1222 COVID-19 vaccine. Sequencing used immunoSEQ multiplex PCR; TCRdb keeps in-frame clones, though not all of them. This sample carries tens of thousands of clones, roughly 90% of them seen once, and the ten largest clones take 2% to 2.5%. The input for sequencing was peripheral blood, taken on day 0 of AZD1222 vaccination. The receptors stem from an adult in good health.

This chain links TRBV4-2 with TRBJ1-1; 11 positions match TRBD1. There are 16 residues in the CDR3. Germline V gives CDR1 LGHNA, CDR2 YNFKEQ. The V segment lost 4 bases and the J segment 3 bases; nucleotides outside the gene matches: 7. The CDR3 region is CASSRGTGGSYTEAFF. The CDR3 DNA sequence: TGTGCCAGCAGCCGAGGGACAGGGGGGAGTTACACTGAAGCTTTCTTT.

The table lists this clone with many counts. The V gene is TRBV7-9, the J gene TRBJ2-1; 10 nucleotides match TRBD2. The V segment lost 8 bases and the J segment 3 bases; nucleotides outside the gene matches: 7. The CDR3 length is 15 residues. Germline V gives CDR1 SEHNR, CDR2 FQNEAQ (reference sequence). CDR3 sequence (DNA): TGTGCCAGCTGCTCCGGGACTAGCGACTACAATGAGCAGTTCTTC. Protein product: CASCSGTSDYNEQFF.

V and J are TRBV2 and TRBJ1-4; the D is unclear. V was clipped by 0 bases and J by 8 bases, with 13 bases between them. Germline-derived CDR1 and CDR2 are SNHLY and FYNNEI. The CDR3 has 15 amino acids. The CDR3: CASSEARRVGEKLFF. DNA of the CDR3: TGTGCCAGCAGTGAAGCGCGACGGGTTGGGGAAAAACTGTTTTTT.

This clone was detected only once. The chain carries TRBV11-3 and TRBJ2-1; 13 bases line up with TRBD2. V lost 5 bases and J lost 6; bases outside the gene matches: 4. The CDR3 loop spans 15 amino acids. Germline V gene lookup returns CDR1 SGHNT and CDR2 YENEEA. The CDR3 spells CASSPGTSGINEQFF. CDR3 DNA: TGTGCCAGCAGCCCCGGGACTAGCGGGATCAATGAGCAGTTCTTC.

The DNA for the CDR3 is TGCGCCAGCAGCTTGGCCTTAGCGGGGGGGGCAGATACGCAGTATTTT. The encoded protein is CASSLALAGGADTQYF. This chain uses TRBV5-1 with TRBJ2-3; TRBD2 aligns across 11 bases. The CDR3 is made up of 16 amino acids. J lost 4 bases, V lost 0 bases, and 4 bases had no gene match. CDR1 is SGHRS and CDR2 is YFSETQ in the germline V gene.

V usage is TRBV3-1 (or the pseudogene TRBV3-2) and J usage is TRBJ1-3, with TRBD1 matching 7 bases. Trimming cost V 2 bases and J 3 bases; bases outside gene matches: 7. The V gene's germline CDR1 is LGHDT and CDR2 YNNKEL (reference sequence). The CDR3 consists of 16 residues. Written as DNA, the CDR3 is TGTGCCAGCAGCCAATTTGAGGGGGCGTATGGAAACACCATATATTTT. It translates to CASSQFEGAYGNTIYF.

The DNA of the CDR3 is TGTGCCAGCAGCTTAGATACCAATGAGCAGTTCTTC. Protein sequence: CASSLDTNEQFF. This chain uses TRBV11-2 with TRBJ2-1; D remains unclear. CDR1 is SGHAT and CDR2 is FQNNGV in the germline V gene. The CDR3 is 12 amino acids. Trimming stripped 0 bases from V and 6 bases from J, with 3 bases between.

V and J are TRBV6-5 and TRBJ1-4; TRBD1 matches at 11 bases. The CDR3 has 14 amino acids. V lost 2 bases to trimming and J lost 7 bases; unmatched junction nucleotides: 0. Germline V lookup: CDR1 MNHEY, CDR2 SVGAGI. The CDR3 DNA follows: TGTGCCAGCAGTTACGGGACAGGGGGTGAAAAACTGTTTTTT. Its translation is CASSYGTGGEKLFF.

This chain joins TRBV10-3 and TRBJ1-2; D unclear. Between the trimmed V and J ends, which lost 0 bases and 6 bases, there was a span of 11 bases. Germline V lookup: CDR1 ENHRY, CDR2 SYGVKD. This CDR3 is built from 14 residues. CDR3 bases: TGTGCCATCAGTGAGTCGTTAGGGCCGAATGGCTACACCTTC. Amino acid sequence: CAISESLGPNGYTF.

The CDR3 here is CASSLGVEAFGYTF. The CDR3 nucleotides are TGCGCCAGCAGCTTGGGGGTTGAGGCTTTTGGCTACACCTTC. The rearrangement joins TRBV5-1 to TRBJ1-2, with D hard to call. V shed 0 bases and J shed 7 bases, with 13 bases lying between them. Germline loops: CDR1 SGHRS, CDR2 YFSETQ. The CDR3 consists of 14 residues.

This clone was counted only a few times. This chain links TRBV5-4 with TRBJ2-3; 8 bases agree with TRBD2. V shed 0 bases and J 3 bases; nucleotides not matched to a gene: 9. The germline CDR1 and CDR2 sequences are SGHNT and YYREEE (reference sequence). The CDR3 runs to 17 residues. This CDR3 reads CASSLDGSGGYTDTQYF. In DNA, the CDR3 is TGTGCCAGCAGCTTGGATGGGAGCGGGGGTTATACAGATACGCAGTATTTT. Supplemented by reference TRBV5-4 and TRBJ2-3, the full variable domain reads ETGVTQSPTHLIKTRGQQVTLRCSSQSGHNTVSWYQQALGQGPQFIFQYYREEENGRGNFPPRFSGLQFPNYSSELNVNALELDDSALYLCASSLDGSGGYTDTQYFGPGTRLTVL.

This chain links TRBV4-1 with TRBJ2-1; tentative D call: TRBD2 (5 bases). This CDR3 has 14 amino acids. V was trimmed by 0 bases and J by 2 bases, leaving 5 bases between them. Germline V CDR1 and CDR2: MGHRA, YSYEKL. The CDR3 spells CASSQDGTYNEQFF. CDR3 nucleotides: TGCGCCAGCAGCCAAGACGGGACCTACAATGAGCAGTTCTTC.

This clone was recorded once. The V gene is TRBV23-1, the J gene TRBJ1-2; possibly TRBD1 for D (6 bases). TRBV23-1 is an ORF for which the function is uncertain. The CDR3 has 15 residues. V was trimmed by 3 bases and J by 6 bases, leaving 17 bases between them. The chain's CDR3 is CASSHRVGAFDGYTF. The DNA of the CDR3 is TGCGCCAGCAGTCACAGGGTGGGGGCTTTTGATGGCTACACCTTC.

The chain is built from TRBV19 and TRBJ2-2; tentatively, D is TRBD1 (6 bases). CDR1 and CDR2 (germline): LNHDA, SQIVND (reference sequence). The CDR3 is made up of 15 amino acids. V lost 2 bases to trimming and J lost 1 base, with 8 bases between them. CDR3 coding DNA: TGTGCCAGTAGTATACCGGGACAGAACACCGGGGAGCTGTTTTTT. It encodes CASSIPGQNTGELFF. Using reference TRBV19 and TRBJ2-2 for the parts outside the CDR3, the full variable domain is DGGITQSPKYLFRKEGQNVTLSCEQNLNHDAMYWYRQDPGQGLRLIYYSQIVNDFQKGDIAEGYSVSREKKESFPLTVTSAQKNPTAFYLCASSIPGQNTGELFFGEGSRLTVL.

The V call is TRBV7-9, the J call TRBJ2-3; D not certain. Trimming shortened V by 5 bases and J by 1 base, and 4 bases separated the two germline ends. The CDR3 length is 12 residues. From germline, CDR1 is SEHNR and CDR2 FQNEAQ (reference sequence). The CDR3 loop is CASSEGTDTQYF. The DNA for the CDR3 is TGTGCCAGCAGCGAGGGCACAGATACGCAGTATTTT.

V is TRBV20-1 and J is TRBJ2-1; no reliable D call. The ends were cut back, 6 bases at V and 4 bases at J, with 7 bases in the middle. CDR3 length: 11 amino acids. Germline V lookup: CDR1 DFQATT, CDR2 SNEGSKA (reference sequence). The DNA of the CDR3 is TGCAGTGCCCATTTTTACAATGAGCAGTTCTTC. It yields the protein CSAHFYNEQFF.

The genes are TRBV29-1 and TRBJ1-1; D is perhaps TRBD1 (5 bases). The CDR3 has 14 residues. Germline CDR1 reads SQVTM; CDR2 reads ANQGSEA. V was trimmed by 4 bases and J by 4 bases, leaving 16 bases between them. This CDR3 reads CSVAWGGEGTEAFF. The CDR3, as DNA: TGCAGCGTTGCCTGGGGGGGTGAGGGCACTGAAGCTTTCTTT.

The rearrangement links TRBV4-2 to TRBJ1-2; a weak D match, TRBD1 (6 bases). With 0 bases removed from V and 8 bases from J, the gap between germline ends came to 10 bases. The CDR3 length is 13 residues. The germline V gene has CDR1 LGHNA and CDR2 YNFKEQ. CDR3 in amino acids: CASSQEGARGYTF. CDR3 DNA: TGTGCCAGCAGCCAAGAGGGGGCAAGGGGCTACACCTTC.

The chain recombines TRBV2 with TRBJ1-2; D is uncertain. In germline, CDR1 is SNHLY, CDR2 FYNNEI. The V end lost 3 bases, the J end lost 2 bases, and 10 bases lay between the germline ends. The CDR3 is made up of 14 amino acids. CDR3 nucleotides: TGTGCCAGCAGTGAGGTCAGCCAAAACTATGGCTACACCTTC. It encodes CASSEVSQNYGYTF. Filled out from reference TRBV2 and TRBJ1-2, the complete variable domain reads EPEVTQTPSHQVTQMGQEVILRCVPISNHLYFYWYRQILGQKVEFLVSFYNNEISEKSEIFDDQFSVERPDGSNFTLKIRSTKLEDSAMYFCASSEVSQNYGYTFGSGTRLTVV.

Worth noting for this clone: An end of the junction does not agree with germline; a read error may underlie this. The genes are TRBV29-1 and TRBJ2-3; tentative D call: TRBD2 (6 bases). The germline V gene has CDR1 SQVTM and CDR2 ANQGSEA. The CDR3 contains 16 residues. DNA of the CDR3: TGCAGCGTGGAAGGGCTGGCGGGACGAAGCACAGATACGCAGTATTTT. Encoded protein: CSVEGLAGRSTDTQYF.

This chain connects TRBV12-3 or TRBV12-4 to TRBJ2-3; D remains ambiguous. CDR3 size: 13 residues. Trimming cost V 6 bases and J 6 bases, with 13 bases left between them. CDR3 bases: TGTGCCAGCAGCCCGGACCCGGCCGATACGCAGTATTTT. Translating gives CASSPDPADTQYF.

J is TRBJ1-4 and V is TRBV25-1; D perhaps matches TRBD1 (5 bases). This CDR3 comprises 18 residues. CDR1 MGHDK and CDR2 SYGVNS come from the germline V gene. V shed 4 bases and J shed 5 bases, with 23 bases lying between them. CDR3 coding DNA: TGTGCCAGCAGTGGGTTTCGGTGGGACCGGGAATCGAATGAAAAACTGTTTTTT. Translating it yields CASSGFRWDRESNEKLFF.

The V and J genes are TRBV2 and TRBJ2-1, with 9 bases matching TRBD2. The CDR3 is made up of 15 amino acids. Germline values: CDR1 SNHLY, CDR2 FYNNEI. Germline trimming cut 4 bases from V and 4 bases from J; bases unmatched to any gene: 5. The chain's CDR3 is CASSAERGVYNEQFF. The DNA of the CDR3 is TGTGCCAGCAGTGCGGAGCGGGGGGTTTACAATGAGCAGTTCTTC.

V gene TRBV6-5 combines with J gene TRBJ2-7; the D gene is possibly TRBD2 (6 bases). There are 16 residues in the CDR3. Trimming removed 0 bases from V and 1 base from J, with 13 bases in between. From germline, CDR1 is MNHEY and CDR2 SVGAGI. Here the CDR3 DNA reads TGTGCCAGCAGTTACTCGGGTAGCGGCTTGTCCTACGAGCAGTACTTC. Translated, it gives CASSYSGSGLSYEQYF.

The chain combines TRBV27 with TRBJ1-1, with D unresolved. The CDR3 runs 16 residues. Germline V gene lookup returns CDR1 MNHEY and CDR2 SMNVEV (reference sequence). V shed 3 bases and J shed 2 bases, with 16 bases lying between them. The chain's CDR3 is CASSFRASLLNTEAFF. In nucleotides, the CDR3 is TGTGCCAGCAGTTTTAGAGCGTCCCTCCTTAACACTGAAGCTTTCTTT.

The chain couples TRBV3-1 (or the pseudogene TRBV3-2) to TRBJ2-1; TRBD2 aligns across 8 bases. The V and J ends lost 2 bases and 10 bases, in that order; junction bases with no gene match: 1. The CDR3 is made up of 12 amino acids. Germline V gene lookup returns CDR1 LGHDT and CDR2 YNNKEL (reference sequence). The CDR3 DNA reads as TGTGCCAGCAGCCAATCGGGGGGGGAGCAGTTCTTC. Translated: CASSQSGGEQFF.

The J gene is TRBJ2-7, the V gene TRBV12-5; D remains unclear. With 7 bases removed from V and 3 bases from J, the gap between germline ends came to 13 bases. The CDR3 loop spans 13 amino acids. CDR1 is LGHNT and CDR2 is FRNRAP in the germline V gene. This chain's CDR3 is CASARYSLYEQYF. The CDR3 DNA sequence: TGTGCTAGTGCCCGTTACAGCCTCTACGAGCAGTACTTC.